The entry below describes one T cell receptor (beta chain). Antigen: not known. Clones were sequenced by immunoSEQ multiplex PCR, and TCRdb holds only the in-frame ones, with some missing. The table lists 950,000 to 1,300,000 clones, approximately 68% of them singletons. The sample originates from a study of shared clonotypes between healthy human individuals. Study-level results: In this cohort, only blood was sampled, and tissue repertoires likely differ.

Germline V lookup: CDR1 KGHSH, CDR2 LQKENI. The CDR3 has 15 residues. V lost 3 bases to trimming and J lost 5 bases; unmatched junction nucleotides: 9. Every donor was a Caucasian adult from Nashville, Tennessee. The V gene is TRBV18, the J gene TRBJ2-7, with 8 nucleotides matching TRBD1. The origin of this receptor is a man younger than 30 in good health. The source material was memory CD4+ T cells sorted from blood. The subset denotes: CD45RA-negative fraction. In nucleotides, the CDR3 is TGTGCCAGCTCACCGGCCGGGGGACAGGTCGACGAGCAGTACTTC. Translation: CASSPAGGQVDEQYF.